The 5 T cell receptor beta chains below were found in one sample sequenced in a study of CD8 T cells in ankylosing spondylitis. TCRdb reanalysed the 5' RACE reads using MiXCR and keeps one entry per CDR3 protein. The repertoire includes a few hundred thousand distinct CDR3 sequences, 20% to 25% of them detected once, and less than 15% sits in the top ten. Sequences were obtained from blood, either unsorted or a sorted T cell fraction (not recorded which). The receptors originated from a male donor with ankylosing spondylitis or in good health (not recorded which).

This clonotype has a count of ten or more. The gene calls are TRBV5-6 and TRBJ2-1, with 7 bases that match TRBD1. With V trimmed by 0 bases and J by 4 bases, 7 bases remained unmatched. Germline CDR1 reads SGHDT; CDR2 reads YYEEEE. The CDR3 consists of 16 residues. CDR3 in DNA: TGTGCCAGCAGCTTGGCCAAGGGGGCCCAATACAATGAGCAGTTCTTC. Protein product: CASSLAKGAQYNEQFF.

This clonotype occurred many times. The CDR3 is CASSFTGRDYGYTF. The CDR3 DNA follows: TGTGCCAGCAGTTTCACAGGTCGGGACTATGGCTACACCTTC. The V gene is TRBV12-3 or TRBV12-4, the J gene TRBJ1-2; D is perhaps TRBD1 (5 bases). CDR3 length equals 14 residues. V gave up 3 bases and J gave up 3 bases, with 11 bases separating them.

The chain is built from TRBV28 and TRBJ2-7; D is tentatively TRBD1 or TRBD2 (5 bases each). This CDR3 is built from 15 residues. Per the germline V gene, CDR1 is MDHEN and CDR2 is SYDVKM. V was clipped by 1 base and J by 1 base, with 11 bases between them. CDR3 nucleotides: TGTGCCAGCAGTTTATCCAGGGAGTTATCCTACGAGCAGTACTTC. Amino acid sequence: CASSLSRELSYEQYF.

The chain joins TRBV7-9 to TRBJ2-7; 10 nucleotides agree with TRBD2. Looked up from germline, CDR1 is SEHNR and CDR2 is FQNEAQ (reference sequence). CDR3 length: 13 amino acids. The V and J ends lost 11 bases and 7 bases, in that order; junction bases with no gene match: 11. The DNA of the CDR3 is TGTGCCTGTTCCAGCGGGGGGGCATGGGAGCAGTACTTC. Protein: CACSSGGAWEQYF.

V gene TRBV6-1 combines with J gene TRBJ2-4; D unresolved. CDR3 length: 13 amino acids. Germline values: CDR1 MNHNS, CDR2 SASEGT. The germline V and J ends were trimmed by 10 bases and 0 bases, with 10 bases remaining between them. DNA of the CDR3: TGTGCCACCATGACTGCAGCCAAAAACATTCAGTACTTC. This translates into CATMTAAKNIQYF.